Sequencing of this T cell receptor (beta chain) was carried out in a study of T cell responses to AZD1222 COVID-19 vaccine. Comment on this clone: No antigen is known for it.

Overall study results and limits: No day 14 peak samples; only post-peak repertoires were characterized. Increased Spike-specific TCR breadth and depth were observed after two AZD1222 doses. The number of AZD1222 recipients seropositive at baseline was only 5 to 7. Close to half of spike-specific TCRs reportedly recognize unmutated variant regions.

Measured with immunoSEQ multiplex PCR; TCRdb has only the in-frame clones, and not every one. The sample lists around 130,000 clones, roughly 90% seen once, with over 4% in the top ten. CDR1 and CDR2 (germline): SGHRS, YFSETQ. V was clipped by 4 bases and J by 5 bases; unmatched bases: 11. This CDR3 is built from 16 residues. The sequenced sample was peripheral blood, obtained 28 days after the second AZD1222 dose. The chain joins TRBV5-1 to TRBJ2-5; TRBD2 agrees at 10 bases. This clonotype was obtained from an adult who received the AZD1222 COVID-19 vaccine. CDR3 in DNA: TGCGCCAGCAGCGGCCAGACTAGCGGGCCGGACGAGACCCAGTACTTC. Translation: CASSGQTSGPDETQYF.